The rows below give T cell receptor beta chains drawn from one sample of a study of T-cell reconstitution after alpha-beta-depleted transplantation in children. One entry per CDR3 protein, called by TCRdb with MiXCR from the PCR reads. The data hold 600,000 to 700,000 distinct CDR3 sequences, with roughly 15% observed a single time. Source: PBMCs from the stem cell graft donor, taken from the stem cell graft. Every receptor here comes from a human donor who donated a stem cell graft to a child with acute myeloid leukemia. Both conserved end residues are part of each CDR3. The order of the fields is CDR3 protein, CDR3 DNA, D gene, J gene, clone size, V gene. The D gene is left open where the match is weak. Expanded clones are given a class, and other clones once, few, many or no size at all.

cdr3_aa: CSASASLTFKLFF; cdr3_nt: TGCAGTGCTTCCGCCAGCCTCACCTTCAAACTGTTTTTT; d_call: .; j_call: TRBJ1-4; clone_size: .; v_call: TRBV20-1
cdr3_aa: CASSFPGQGVYEQYF; cdr3_nt: TGTGCCAGCAGCTTCCCGGGACAGGGTGTCTACGAGCAGTACTTC; d_call: TRBD1; j_call: TRBJ2-7; clone_size: many; v_call: TRBV5-6
cdr3_aa: CASSQDFGGGNEQFF; cdr3_nt: TGTGCCAGCAGCCAAGACTTCGGGGGAGGCAATGAGCAGTTCTTC; d_call: .; j_call: TRBJ2-1; clone_size: .; v_call: TRBV3-1
cdr3_aa: CSAVGGTGELFF; cdr3_nt: TGCAGCGCCGTTGGTGGGACCGGGGAGCTGTTTTTT; d_call: .; j_call: TRBJ2-2; clone_size: few; v_call: TRBV29-1
cdr3_aa: CASSPTGFDTGELFF; cdr3_nt: TGTGCCAGCAGCCCGACAGGGTTCGACACCGGGGAGCTGTTTTTT; d_call: TRBD1; j_call: TRBJ2-2; clone_size: few; v_call: TRBV7-3
cdr3_aa: CASSSPSGGLTDTQYF; cdr3_nt: TGTGCCAGCAGCTCTCCTAGCGGGGGTCTTACAGATACGCAGTATTTT; d_call: TRBD2; j_call: TRBJ2-3; clone_size: .; v_call: TRBV7-6
cdr3_aa: CATSREQISSYEQYF; cdr3_nt: TGTGCCACCAGCAGAGAGCAGATCTCTTCCTACGAGCAGTACTTC; d_call: .; j_call: TRBJ2-7; clone_size: few; v_call: TRBV15
cdr3_aa: CSARDGAGELFF; cdr3_nt: TGCAGTGCTAGAGATGGAGCCGGGGAGCTGTTTTTT; d_call: .; j_call: TRBJ2-2; clone_size: .; v_call: TRBV20-1
cdr3_aa: CASSVGDSLSSSSYNEQFF; cdr3_nt: TGCGCCAGCAGTGTAGGGGACAGCCTCTCCTCTAGCTCCTACAATGAGCAGTTCTTC; d_call: TRBD1; j_call: TRBJ2-1; clone_size: many; v_call: TRBV4-3
cdr3_aa: CASSLRGGGEAFF; cdr3_nt: TGTGCCAGCAGTTTAAGGGGAGGCGGTGAAGCTTTCTTT; d_call: .; j_call: TRBJ1-1; clone_size: many; v_call: TRBV12-3/TRBV12-4
cdr3_aa: CSARISGYEQYF; cdr3_nt: TGCAGTGCTAGAATCTCCGGGTACGAGCAGTACTTC; d_call: .; j_call: TRBJ2-7; clone_size: .; v_call: TRBV20-1
cdr3_aa: CASSQGEGTGQYF; cdr3_nt: TGCGCCAGCAGCCAAGGGGAAGGGACCGGGCAGTACTTC; d_call: .; j_call: TRBJ2-7; clone_size: many; v_call: TRBV4-3
cdr3_aa: CASGTGRHGELFF; cdr3_nt: TGTGCCAGCGGGACAGGGCGTCACGGGGAGCTGTTTTTT; d_call: TRBD1; j_call: TRBJ2-2; clone_size: many; v_call: TRBV12-3/TRBV12-4
cdr3_aa: CASSQLGTRAYEQYF; cdr3_nt: TGTGCCAGCAGCCAACTCGGGACGAGGGCTTACGAGCAGTACTTC; d_call: .; j_call: TRBJ2-7; clone_size: many; v_call: TRBV7-2